Included here is one T cell receptor beta chain sequence, with context. Its cognate antigen is unknown. The data were obtained in a study of T cell responses to AZD1222 COVID-19 vaccine. Whole-study findings and limits: Per reports, nearly half of all spike-specific TCRs target regions that are unmutated in variants. Seropositive at baseline were only a handful of AZD1222 recipients.

TCRdb's table, derived via immunoSEQ multiplex PCR, lists solely in-frame clones and lacks some. This table holds 70,000 to 90,000 clones, roughly 87% found once. The CDR3 consists of 11 residues. V dropped 5 bases and J dropped 13; count of bases not matched to a gene: 7. CDR1 is MNHEY, CDR2 SVGEGT, per germline. This TCR was recovered from an adult in good health. Material: peripheral blood, obtained on day 0 of AZD1222 vaccination. The J gene is TRBJ1-1, the V gene TRBV6-2 or TRBV6-3; TRBD1 matches 7 bases. CDR3 region: CASSTDRALFF. The CDR3 DNA reads TGTGCCAGCAGTACCGACAGGGCCCTTTTCTTT.